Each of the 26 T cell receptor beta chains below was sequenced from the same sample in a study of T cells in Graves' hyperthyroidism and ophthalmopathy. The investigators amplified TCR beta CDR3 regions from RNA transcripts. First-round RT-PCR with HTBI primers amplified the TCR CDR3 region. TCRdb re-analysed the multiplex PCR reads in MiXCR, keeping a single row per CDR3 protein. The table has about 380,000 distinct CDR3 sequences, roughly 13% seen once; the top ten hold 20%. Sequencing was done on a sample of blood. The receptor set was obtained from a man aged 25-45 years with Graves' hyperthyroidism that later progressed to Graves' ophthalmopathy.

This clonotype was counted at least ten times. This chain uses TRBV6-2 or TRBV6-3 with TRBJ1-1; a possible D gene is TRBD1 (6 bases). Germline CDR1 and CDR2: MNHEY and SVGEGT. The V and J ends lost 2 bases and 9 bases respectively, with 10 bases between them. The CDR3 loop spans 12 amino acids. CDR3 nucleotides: TGTGCCAGCAGTTACGAGGGGGTAAAAGCTTTCTTT. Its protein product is CASSYEGVKAFF.

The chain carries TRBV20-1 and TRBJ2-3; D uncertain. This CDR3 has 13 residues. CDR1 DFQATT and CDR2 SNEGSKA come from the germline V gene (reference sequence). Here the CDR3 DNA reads TGCAGCCTTTACTGGAGTGGCACAGATACGCAGTATTTT. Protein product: CSLYWSGTDTQYF.

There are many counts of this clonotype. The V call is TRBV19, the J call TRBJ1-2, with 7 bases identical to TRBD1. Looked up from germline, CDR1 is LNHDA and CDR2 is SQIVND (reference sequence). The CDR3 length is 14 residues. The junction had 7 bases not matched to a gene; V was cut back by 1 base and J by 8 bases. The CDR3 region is CASSIGQGLGGYTF. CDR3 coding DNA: TGTGCCAGTAGTATAGGACAGGGATTAGGAGGCTACACCTTC.

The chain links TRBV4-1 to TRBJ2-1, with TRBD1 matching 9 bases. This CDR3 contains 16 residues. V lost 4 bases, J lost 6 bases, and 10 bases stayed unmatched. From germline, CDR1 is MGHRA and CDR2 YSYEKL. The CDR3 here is CASSLRTGDLVNEQFF. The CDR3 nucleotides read TGCGCCAGCAGCCTCCGGACAGGGGACCTCGTCAATGAGCAGTTCTTC.

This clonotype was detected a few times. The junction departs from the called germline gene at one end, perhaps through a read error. The CDR3, as DNA: TGCAGTGCACCACTCATCTCCCGCACGGATACGCAGTATTTT. This codes for CSAPLISRTDTQYF. The rearrangement links TRBV20-1 to TRBJ2-3; D gene uncertain. The CDR3 totals 14 residues. Germline lookup yields CDR1 DFQATT and CDR2 SNEGSKA (reference sequence).

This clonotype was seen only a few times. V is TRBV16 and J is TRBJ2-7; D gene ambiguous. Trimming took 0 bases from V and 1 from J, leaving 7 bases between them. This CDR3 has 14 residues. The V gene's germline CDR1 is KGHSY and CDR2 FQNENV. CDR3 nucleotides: TGTGCCAGCAGCCAATCGATAGGATCCTACGAGCAGTACTTC. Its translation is CASSQSIGSYEQYF.

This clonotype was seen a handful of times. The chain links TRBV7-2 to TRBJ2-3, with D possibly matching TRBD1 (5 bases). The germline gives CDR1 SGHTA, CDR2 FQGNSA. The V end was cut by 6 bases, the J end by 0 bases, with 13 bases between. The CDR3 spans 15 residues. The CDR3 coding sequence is TGTGCCAGCAGAACGACAGCTACTAGCACAGATACGCAGTATTTT. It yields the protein CASRTTATSTDTQYF.

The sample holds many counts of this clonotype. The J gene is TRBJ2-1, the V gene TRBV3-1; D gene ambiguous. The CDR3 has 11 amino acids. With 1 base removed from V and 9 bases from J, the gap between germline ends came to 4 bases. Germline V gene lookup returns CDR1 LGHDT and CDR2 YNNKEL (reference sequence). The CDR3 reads CASSQAGEQFF. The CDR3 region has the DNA TGTGCCAGCAGCCAAGCGGGTGAGCAGTTCTTC.

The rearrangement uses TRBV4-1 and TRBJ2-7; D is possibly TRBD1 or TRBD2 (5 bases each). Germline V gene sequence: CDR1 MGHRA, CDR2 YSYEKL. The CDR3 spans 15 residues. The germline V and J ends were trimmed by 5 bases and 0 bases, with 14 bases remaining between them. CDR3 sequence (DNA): TGCGCCAGCAGCGCCGCCGGGGCGAACTCCTACGAGCAGTACTTC. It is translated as CASSAAGANSYEQYF.

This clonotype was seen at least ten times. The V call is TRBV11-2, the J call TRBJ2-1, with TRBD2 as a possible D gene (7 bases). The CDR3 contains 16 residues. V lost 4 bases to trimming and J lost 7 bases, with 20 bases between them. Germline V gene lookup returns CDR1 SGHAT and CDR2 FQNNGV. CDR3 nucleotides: TGTGCCAGCAGCTCCACCCGGGGGGCAACGGCGAATGAGCAGTTCTTC. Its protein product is CASSSTRGATANEQFF.

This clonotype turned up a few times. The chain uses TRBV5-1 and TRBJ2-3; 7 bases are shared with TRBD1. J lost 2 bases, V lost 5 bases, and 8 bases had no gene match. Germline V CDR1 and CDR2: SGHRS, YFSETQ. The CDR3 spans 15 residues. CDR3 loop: CASSFSGQDTDTQYF. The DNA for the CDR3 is TGCGCCAGCAGTTTCTCAGGACAGGACACAGATACGCAGTATTTT.

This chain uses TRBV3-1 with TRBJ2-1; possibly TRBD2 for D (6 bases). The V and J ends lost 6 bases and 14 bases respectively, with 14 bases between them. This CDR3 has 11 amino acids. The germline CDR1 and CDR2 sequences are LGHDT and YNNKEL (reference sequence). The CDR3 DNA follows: TGTGCCAGCAGTCTATACGGGAGAGAGTTCTTC. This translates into CASSLYGREFF.

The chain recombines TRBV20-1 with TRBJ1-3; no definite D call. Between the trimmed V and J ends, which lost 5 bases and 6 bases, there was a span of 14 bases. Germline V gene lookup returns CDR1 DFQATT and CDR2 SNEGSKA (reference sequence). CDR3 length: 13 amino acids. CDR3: CSALSSLTNTIYF. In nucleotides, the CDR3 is TGCAGTGCTCTCTCGAGTCTTACAAACACCATATATTTT.

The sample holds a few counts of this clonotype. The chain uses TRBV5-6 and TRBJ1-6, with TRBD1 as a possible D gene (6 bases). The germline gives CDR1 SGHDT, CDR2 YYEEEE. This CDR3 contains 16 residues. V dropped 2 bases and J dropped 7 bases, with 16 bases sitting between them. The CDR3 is CASSFRGGAQNSPLHF. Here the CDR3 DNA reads TGTGCCAGCAGCTTCAGAGGGGGGGCGCAGAATTCACCCCTCCACTTT.

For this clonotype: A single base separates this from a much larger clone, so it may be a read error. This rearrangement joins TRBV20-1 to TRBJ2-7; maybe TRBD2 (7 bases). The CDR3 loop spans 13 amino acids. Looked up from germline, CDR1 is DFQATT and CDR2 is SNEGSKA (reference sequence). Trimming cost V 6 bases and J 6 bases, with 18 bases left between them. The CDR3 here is CSAIRGARVEQYF. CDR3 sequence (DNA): TGCAGTGCCATACGGGGGGCGCGGGTCGAGCAGTACTTC.

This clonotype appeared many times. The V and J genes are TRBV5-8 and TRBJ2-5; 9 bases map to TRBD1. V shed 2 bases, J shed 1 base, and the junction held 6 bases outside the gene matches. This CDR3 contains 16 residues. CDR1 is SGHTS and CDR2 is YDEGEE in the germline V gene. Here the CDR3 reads CASSFLTTGGQETQYF. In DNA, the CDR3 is TGTGCCAGCAGCTTTCTGACGACAGGGGGCCAAGAGACCCAGTACTTC.

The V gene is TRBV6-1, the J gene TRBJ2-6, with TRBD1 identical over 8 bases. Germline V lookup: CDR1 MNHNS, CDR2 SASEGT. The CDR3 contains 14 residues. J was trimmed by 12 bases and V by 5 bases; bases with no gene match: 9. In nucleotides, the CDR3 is TGTGCCAGCAGTTCGAACCAGGGGGCTGGCGTCCTGACTTTC. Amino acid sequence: CASSSNQGAGVLTF.

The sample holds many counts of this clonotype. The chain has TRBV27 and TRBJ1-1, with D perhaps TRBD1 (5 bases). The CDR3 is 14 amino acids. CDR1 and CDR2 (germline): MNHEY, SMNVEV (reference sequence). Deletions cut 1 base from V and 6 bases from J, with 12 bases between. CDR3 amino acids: CASSLLRGAAEAFF. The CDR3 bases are TGTGCCAGCAGTTTATTGAGGGGCGCGGCTGAAGCTTTCTTT.

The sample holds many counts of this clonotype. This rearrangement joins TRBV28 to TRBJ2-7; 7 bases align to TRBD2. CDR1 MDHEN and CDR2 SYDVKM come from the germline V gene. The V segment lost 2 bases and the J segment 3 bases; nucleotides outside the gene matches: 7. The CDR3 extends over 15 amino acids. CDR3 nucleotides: TGTGCCAGCAGTTTAGTCCCCGCTAGCGGCTACGAGCAGTACTTC. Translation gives CASSLVPASGYEQYF.

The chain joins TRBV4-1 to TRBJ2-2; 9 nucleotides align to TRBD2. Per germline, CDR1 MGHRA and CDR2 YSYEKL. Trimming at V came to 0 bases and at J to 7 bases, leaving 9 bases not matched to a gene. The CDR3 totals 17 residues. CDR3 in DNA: TGCGCCAGCAGCCAAGAGAGGCTAGCGGGGTGGGACGGGGAGCTGTTTTTT. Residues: CASSQERLAGWDGELFF.

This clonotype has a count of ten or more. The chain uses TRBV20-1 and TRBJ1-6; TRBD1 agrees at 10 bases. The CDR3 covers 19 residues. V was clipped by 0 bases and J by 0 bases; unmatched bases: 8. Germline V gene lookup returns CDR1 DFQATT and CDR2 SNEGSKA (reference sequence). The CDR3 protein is CSARDPRDRGSSYNSPLHF. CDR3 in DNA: TGCAGTGCTAGAGATCCGAGGGACAGGGGCAGCTCCTATAATTCACCCCTCCACTTT.

CDR3 amino acids: CASSDPQGAHNSPLHF. The DNA of the CDR3 is TGTGCCAGCAGCGATCCACAGGGGGCCCATAATTCACCCCTCCACTTT. The chain couples TRBV5-4 to TRBJ1-6; 9 bases match TRBD1. Trimming at V came to 4 bases and at J to 5 bases, leaving 7 bases not matched to a gene. The CDR3 extends over 16 amino acids. The germline V gene has CDR1 SGHNT and CDR2 YYREEE (reference sequence).

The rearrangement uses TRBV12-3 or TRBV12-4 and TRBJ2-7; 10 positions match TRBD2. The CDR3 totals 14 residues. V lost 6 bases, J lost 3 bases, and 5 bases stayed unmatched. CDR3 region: CASSYLAGVYEQYF. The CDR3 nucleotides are TGTGCCAGCAGCTATCTAGCGGGAGTCTACGAGCAGTACTTC.

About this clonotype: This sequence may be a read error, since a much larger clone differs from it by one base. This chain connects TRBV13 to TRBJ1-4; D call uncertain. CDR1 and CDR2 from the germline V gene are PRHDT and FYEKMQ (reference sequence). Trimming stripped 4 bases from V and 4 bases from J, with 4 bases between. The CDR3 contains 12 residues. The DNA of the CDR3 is TGTGCCAGCAGCTCAAGTAATGAAAAACTGTTTTTT. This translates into CASSSSNEKLFF.

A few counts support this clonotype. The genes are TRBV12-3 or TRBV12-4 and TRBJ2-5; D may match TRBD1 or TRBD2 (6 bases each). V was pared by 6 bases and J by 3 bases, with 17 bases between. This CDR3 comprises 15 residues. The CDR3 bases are TGTGCCAGCAGCCCAGGAAAGGGGGGCAAAGAGACCCAGTACTTC. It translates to CASSPGKGGKETQYF.

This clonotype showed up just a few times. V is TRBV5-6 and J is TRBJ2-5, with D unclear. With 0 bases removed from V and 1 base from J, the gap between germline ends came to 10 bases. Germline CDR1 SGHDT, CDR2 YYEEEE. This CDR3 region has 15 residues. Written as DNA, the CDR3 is TGTGCCAGCAGCTTGGCCCACACATCCCAAGAGACCCAGTACTTC. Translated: CASSLAHTSQETQYF.